Described below is a single T cell receptor beta chain sequence and its context. This table comes from immunoSEQ multiplex PCR, and its TCRdb copy is limited to in-frame clones, with some not included. The table has about 23,000 clones, about 90% seen once. CDR3 length: 14 residues. V lost 1 base, J lost 3 bases, and 9 bases lay in between. CDR1 and CDR2 (germline): SGHKS, YYEKEE (reference sequence). The data are from a study of T cells in localized non-small cell lung cancer. J is TRBJ2-3 and V is TRBV5-5; D gene uncertain. The sequence was obtained from an older male donor with stage I squamous cell lung carcinoma. Source: peripheral blood, taken before any cancer treatment. As DNA, the CDR3 is TGTGCCAGCAGCTTGCGCACTACTACAGATACGCAGTATTTT. It specifies CASSLRTTTDTQYF.